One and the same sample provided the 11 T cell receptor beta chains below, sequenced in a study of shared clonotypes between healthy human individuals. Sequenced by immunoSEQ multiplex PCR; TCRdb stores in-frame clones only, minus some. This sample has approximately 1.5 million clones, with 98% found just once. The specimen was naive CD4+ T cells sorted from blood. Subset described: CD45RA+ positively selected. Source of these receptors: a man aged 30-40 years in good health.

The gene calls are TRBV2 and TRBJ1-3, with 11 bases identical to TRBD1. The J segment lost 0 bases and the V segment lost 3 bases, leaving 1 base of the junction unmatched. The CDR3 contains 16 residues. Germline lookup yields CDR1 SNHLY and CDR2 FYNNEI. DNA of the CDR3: TGTGCCAGCAGTGAGGGGACAGGGGGCTCTGGAAACACCATATATTTT. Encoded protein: CASSEGTGGSGNTIYF.

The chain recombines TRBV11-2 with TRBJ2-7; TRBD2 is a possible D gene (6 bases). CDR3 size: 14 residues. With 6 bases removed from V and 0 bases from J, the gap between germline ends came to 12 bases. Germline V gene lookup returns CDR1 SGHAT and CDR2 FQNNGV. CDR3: CASRSETSSYEQYF. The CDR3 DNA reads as TGTGCCAGCAGGAGTGAGACTAGCTCCTACGAGCAGTACTTC.

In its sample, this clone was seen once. Written as DNA, the CDR3 is TGTGCCAGCAGCCCAAAACCCCCAGGGGCTGGAAACACCATATATTTT. Its protein product is CASSPKPPGAGNTIYF. This chain uses TRBV7-6 with TRBJ1-3; possibly TRBD1 for D (6 bases). Trimming took 5 bases from V and 2 from J, leaving 16 bases between them. The CDR3 runs 16 residues. In germline, CDR1 is SGHVS, CDR2 FNYEAQ.

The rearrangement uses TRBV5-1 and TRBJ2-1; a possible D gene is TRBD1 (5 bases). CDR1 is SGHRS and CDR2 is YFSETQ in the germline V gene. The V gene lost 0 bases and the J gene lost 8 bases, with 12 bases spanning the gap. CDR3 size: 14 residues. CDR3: CASSLAKGAYEQFF. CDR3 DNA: TGCGCCAGCAGCTTGGCCAAAGGGGCTTATGAGCAGTTCTTC.

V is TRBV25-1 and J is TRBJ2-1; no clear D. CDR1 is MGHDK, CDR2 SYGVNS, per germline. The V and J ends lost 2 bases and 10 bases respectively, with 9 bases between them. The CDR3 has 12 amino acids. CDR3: CASSETWVEQFF. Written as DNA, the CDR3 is TGTGCCAGCAGTGAAACCTGGGTCGAGCAGTTCTTC.

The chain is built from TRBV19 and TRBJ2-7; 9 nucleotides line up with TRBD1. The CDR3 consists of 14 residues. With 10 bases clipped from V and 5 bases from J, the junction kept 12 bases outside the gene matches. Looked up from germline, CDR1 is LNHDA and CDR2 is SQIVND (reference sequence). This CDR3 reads CATTPRDRAHEQYF. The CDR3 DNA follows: TGTGCCACTACCCCCCGGGACAGGGCGCACGAGCAGTACTTC.

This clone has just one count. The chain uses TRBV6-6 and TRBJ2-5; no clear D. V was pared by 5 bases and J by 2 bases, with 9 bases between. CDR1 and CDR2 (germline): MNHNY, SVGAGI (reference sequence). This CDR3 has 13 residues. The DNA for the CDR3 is TGTGCCAGCAGTAGGGAATCGCAAGAGACCCAGTACTTC. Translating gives CASSRESQETQYF.

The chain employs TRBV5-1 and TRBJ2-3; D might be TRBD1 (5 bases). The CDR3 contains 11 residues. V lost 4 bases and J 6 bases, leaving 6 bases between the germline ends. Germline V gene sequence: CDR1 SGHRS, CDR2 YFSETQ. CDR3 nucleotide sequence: TGCGCCAGCAGCCAGGGTGATACGCAGTATTTT. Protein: CASSQGDTQYF.

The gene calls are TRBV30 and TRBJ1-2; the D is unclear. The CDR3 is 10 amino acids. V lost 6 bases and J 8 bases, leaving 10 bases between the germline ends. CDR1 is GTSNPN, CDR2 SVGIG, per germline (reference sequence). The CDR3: CACAVWGYTF. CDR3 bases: TGTGCCTGCGCAGTTTGGGGCTACACCTTC.

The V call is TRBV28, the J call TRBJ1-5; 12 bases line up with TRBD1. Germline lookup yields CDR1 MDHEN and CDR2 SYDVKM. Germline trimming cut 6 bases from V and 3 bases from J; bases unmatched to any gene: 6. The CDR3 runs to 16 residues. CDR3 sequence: CASSEGQGAPNQPQHF. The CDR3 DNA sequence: TGTGCCAGCAGCGAGGGACAGGGGGCTCCCAATCAGCCCCAGCATTTT.

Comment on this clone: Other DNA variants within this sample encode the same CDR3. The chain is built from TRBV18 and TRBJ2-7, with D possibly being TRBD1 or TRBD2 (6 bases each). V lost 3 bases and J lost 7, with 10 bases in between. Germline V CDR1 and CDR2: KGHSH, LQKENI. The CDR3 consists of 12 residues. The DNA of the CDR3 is TGTGCCAGCTCACCCCGAGGGGGGGAGCAGTACTTC. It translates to CASSPRGGEQYF.